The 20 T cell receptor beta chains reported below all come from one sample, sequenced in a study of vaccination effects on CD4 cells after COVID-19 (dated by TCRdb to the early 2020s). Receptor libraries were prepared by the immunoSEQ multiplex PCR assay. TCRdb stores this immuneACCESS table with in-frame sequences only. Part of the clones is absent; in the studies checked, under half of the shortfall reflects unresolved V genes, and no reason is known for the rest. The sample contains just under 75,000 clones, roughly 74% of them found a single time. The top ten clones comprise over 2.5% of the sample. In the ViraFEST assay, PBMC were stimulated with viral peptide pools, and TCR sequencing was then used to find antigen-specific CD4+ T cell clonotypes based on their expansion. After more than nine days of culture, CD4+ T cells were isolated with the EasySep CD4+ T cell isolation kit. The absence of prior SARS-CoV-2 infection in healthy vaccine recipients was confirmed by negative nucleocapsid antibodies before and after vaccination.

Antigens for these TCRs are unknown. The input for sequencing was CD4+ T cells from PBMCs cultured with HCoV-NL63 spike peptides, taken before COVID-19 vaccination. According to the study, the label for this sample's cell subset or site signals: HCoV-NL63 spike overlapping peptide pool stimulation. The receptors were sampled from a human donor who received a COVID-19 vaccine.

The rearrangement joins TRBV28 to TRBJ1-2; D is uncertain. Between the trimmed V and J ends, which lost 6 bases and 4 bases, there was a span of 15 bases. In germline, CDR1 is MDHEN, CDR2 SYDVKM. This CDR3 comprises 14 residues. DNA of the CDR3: TGTGCCAGCAGCTTCCCGGGAGGCGGCTATGGCTACACCTTC. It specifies CASSFPGGGYGYTF.

The CDR3 loop reads CASQKAGGQGTDTQYF. CDR3 nucleotide sequence: TGTGCCAGCCAGAAAGCGGGGGGGCAGGGCACAGATACGCAGTATTTT. V and J are TRBV5-4 and TRBJ2-3; 10 bases are shared with TRBD2. V lost 7 bases, J lost 1 base, and 9 bases stayed unmatched. This CDR3 has 16 residues. Germline CDR1 is SGHNT and CDR2 is YYREEE (reference sequence).

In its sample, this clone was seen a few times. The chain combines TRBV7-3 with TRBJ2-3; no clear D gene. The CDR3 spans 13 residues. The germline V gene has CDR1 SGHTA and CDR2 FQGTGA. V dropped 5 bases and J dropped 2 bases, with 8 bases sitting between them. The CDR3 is CASSLINTDTQYF. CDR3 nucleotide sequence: TGTGCCAGCAGCCTCATTAACACAGATACGCAGTATTTT.

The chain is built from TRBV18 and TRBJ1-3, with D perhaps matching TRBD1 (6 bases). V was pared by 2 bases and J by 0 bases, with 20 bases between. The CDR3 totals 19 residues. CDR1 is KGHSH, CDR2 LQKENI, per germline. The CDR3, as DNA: TGTGCCAGCTCACCAGTTAGTCTCACGGGGGCTTACTCTGGAAACACCATATATTTT. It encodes CASSPVSLTGAYSGNTIYF.

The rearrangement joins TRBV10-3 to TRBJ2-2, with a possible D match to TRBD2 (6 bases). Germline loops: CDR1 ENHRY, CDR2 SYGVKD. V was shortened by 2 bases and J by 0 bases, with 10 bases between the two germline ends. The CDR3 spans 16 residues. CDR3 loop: CAISEGTGTNTGELFF. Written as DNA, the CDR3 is TGTGCCATCAGTGAGGGGACTGGGACGAACACCGGGGAGCTGTTTTTT.

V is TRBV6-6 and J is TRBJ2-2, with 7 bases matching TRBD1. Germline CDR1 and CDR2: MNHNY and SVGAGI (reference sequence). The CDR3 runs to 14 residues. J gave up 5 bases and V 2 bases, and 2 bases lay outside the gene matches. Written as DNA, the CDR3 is TGTGCCAGCAGTTACAACAGGGGAACCGGGGAGCTGTTTTTT. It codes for CASSYNRGTGELFF.

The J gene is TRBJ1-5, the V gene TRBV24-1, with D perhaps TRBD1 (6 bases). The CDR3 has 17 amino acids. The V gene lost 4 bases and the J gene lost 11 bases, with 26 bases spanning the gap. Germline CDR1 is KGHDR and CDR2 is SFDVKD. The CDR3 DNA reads TGTGCCACCAGTGACCCTGCTGGGGACACCCGGTTCGAGTCCCAGCATTTT. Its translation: CATSDPAGDTRFESQHF.

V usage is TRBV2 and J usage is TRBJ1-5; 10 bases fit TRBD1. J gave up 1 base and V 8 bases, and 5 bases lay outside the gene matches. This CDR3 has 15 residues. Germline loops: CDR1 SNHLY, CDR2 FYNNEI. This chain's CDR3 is CASGDRGQSNQPQHF. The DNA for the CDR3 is TGTGCCAGCGGAGACAGGGGGCAAAGCAATCAGCCCCAGCATTTT.

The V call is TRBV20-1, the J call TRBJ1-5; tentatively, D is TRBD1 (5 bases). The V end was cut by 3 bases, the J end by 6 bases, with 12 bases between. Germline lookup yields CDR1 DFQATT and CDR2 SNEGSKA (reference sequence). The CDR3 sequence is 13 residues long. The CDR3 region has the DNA TGCAGTGCTAGTGAAGGGGTGGGTCAGCCCCAGCATTTT. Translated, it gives CSASEGVGQPQHF.

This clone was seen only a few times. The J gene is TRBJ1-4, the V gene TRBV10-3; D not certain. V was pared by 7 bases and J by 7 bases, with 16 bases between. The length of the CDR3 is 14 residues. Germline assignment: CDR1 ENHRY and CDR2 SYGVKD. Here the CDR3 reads CAIKDTSRGEKLFF. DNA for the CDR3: TGTGCCATCAAAGACACCTCCCGGGGTGAAAAACTGTTTTTT.

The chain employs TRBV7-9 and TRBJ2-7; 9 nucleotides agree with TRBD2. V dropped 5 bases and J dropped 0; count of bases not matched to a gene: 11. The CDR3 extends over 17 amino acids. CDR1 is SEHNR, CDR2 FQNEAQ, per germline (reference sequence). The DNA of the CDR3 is TGTGCCAGCAGCCGCCATACTAGCGGGTATTCCTCCTACGAGCAGTACGTC. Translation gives CASSRHTSGYSSYEQYV.

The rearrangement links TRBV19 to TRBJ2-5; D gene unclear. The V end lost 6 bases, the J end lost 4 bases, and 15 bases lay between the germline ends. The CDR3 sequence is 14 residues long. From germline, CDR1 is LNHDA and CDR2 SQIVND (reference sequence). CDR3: CASRVDKFPETQYF. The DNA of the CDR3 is TGTGCCAGTAGGGTAGATAAGTTTCCAGAGACCCAGTACTTC. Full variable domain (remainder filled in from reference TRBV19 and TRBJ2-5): DGGITQSPKYLFRKEGQNVTLSCEQNLNHDAMYWYRQDPGQGLRLIYYSQIVNDFQKGDIAEGYSVSREKKESFPLTVTSAQKNPTAFYLCASRVDKFPETQYFGPGTRLLVL.

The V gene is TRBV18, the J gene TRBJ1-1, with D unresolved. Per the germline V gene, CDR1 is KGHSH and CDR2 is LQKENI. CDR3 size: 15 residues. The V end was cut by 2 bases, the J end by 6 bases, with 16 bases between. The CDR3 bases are TGTGCCAGCTCACCAGCGCTAGAGAACTGGGCTGAAGCTTTCTTT. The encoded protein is CASSPALENWAEAFF.

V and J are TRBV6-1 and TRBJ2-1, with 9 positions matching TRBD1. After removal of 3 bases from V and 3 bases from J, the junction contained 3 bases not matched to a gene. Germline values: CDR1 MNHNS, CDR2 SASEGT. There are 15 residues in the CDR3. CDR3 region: CASSDPGQGYNEQFF. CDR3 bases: TGTGCCAGCAGTGACCCGGGACAGGGCTACAATGAGCAGTTCTTC.

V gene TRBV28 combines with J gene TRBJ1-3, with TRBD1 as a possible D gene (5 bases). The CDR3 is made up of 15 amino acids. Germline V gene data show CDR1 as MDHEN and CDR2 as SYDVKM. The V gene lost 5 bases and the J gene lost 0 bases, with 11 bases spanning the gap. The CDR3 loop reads CASSPHDSSGNTIYF. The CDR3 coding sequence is TGTGCCAGCAGTCCCCACGACAGCTCTGGAAACACCATATATTTT.

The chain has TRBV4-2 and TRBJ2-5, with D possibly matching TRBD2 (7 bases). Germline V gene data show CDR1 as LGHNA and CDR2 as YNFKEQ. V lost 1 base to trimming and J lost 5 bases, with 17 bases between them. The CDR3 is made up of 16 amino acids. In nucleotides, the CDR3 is TGTGCCAGCAGCCAAGGTCTTAGGGGGGGCGGGGAGACCCAGTACTTC. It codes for CASSQGLRGGGETQYF.

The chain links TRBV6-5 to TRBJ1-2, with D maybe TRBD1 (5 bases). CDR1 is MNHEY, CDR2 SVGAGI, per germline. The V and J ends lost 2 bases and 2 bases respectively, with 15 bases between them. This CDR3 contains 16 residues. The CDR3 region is CASSYRGGEGNYGYTF. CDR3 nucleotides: TGTGCCAGCAGTTACCGCGGGGGGGAGGGGAACTATGGCTACACCTTC.

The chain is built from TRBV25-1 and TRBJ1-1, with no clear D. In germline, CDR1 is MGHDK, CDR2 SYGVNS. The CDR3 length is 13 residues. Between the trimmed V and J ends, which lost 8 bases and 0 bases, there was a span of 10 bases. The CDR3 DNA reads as TGTGCCAGCGCGCAGGACCTGAACACTGAAGCTTTCTTT. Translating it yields CASAQDLNTEAFF.

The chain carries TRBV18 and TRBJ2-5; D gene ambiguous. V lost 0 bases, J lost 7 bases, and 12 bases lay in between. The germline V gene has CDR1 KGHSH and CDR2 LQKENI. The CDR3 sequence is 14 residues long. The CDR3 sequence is CASSPPGVLATQYF. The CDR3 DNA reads TGTGCCAGCTCACCACCTGGGGTCCTGGCGACCCAGTACTTC. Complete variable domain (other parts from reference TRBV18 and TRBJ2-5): NAGVMQNPRHLVRRRGQEARLRCSPMKGHSHVYWYRQLPEEGLKFMVYLQKENIIDESGMPKERFSAEFPKEGPSILRIQQVVRGDSAAYFCASSPPGVLATQYFGPGTRLLVL.

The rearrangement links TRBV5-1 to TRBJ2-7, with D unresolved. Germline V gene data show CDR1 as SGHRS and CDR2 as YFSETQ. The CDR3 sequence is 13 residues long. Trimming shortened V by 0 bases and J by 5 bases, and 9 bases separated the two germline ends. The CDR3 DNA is TGCGCCAGCAGCTTGGGGGGAAACAACGAGCAGTACGTC. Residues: CASSLGGNNEQYV.